The sequence of this T cell receptor (beta chain) was determined in a study of blood T cell repertoires in COVID-19. Study background: The samples span acute and convalescent COVID-19 from the United States, Italy and Spain.

Some clones are missing from TCRdb's copy, which holds only in-frame ones; the method was immunoSEQ multiplex PCR. The sample contains a few hundred thousand clones, 83% of which appear only once. This CDR3 contains 13 residues. The germline gives CDR1 ENHRY, CDR2 SYGVKD. The V gene lost 2 bases and the J gene lost 8 bases, with 12 bases spanning the gap. Material: peripheral blood. The origin of this receptor is a woman aged 45-65 years with acute or convalescent COVID-19. The chain joins TRBV10-3 to TRBJ1-2; D gene ambiguous. CDR3 protein: CAISEAGGFGYTF. The CDR3 DNA is TGTGCCATCAGTGAGGCGGGAGGGTTCGGCTACACCTTC.